Below are 32 T cell receptor beta chains sequenced from a single sample in a study of blood T cell repertoires in COVID-19. Here immunoSEQ multiplex PCR was the method, and the copy in TCRdb shows in-frame clones only, minus some. The top ten hold more than 6.5% of the sample, which has a few hundred thousand clones, 80% to 90% seen once. The sample comprised PBMCs or T cells enriched from blood (not recorded which). Every receptor here comes from a woman in her forties or fifties who had been exposed to COVID-19.

V usage is TRBV6-5 and J usage is TRBJ1-2, with D possibly being TRBD1 (6 bases). The germline V and J ends were trimmed by 8 bases and 2 bases, with 12 bases remaining between them. The CDR3 is 13 amino acids. Germline-derived CDR1 and CDR2 are MNHEY and SVGAGI. DNA of the CDR3: TGTGCCAGCTCAACAGGGAGCAACTATGGCTACACCTTC. Translation gives CASSTGSNYGYTF.

This clone has just one count. This sequence joins TRBV15 and TRBJ1-2, with D possibly TRBD1 on 6 matching bases. This CDR3 is 15 amino acids long. Germline V lookup: CDR1 LNHNV, CDR2 YYDKDF (reference sequence). V gave up 0 bases and J gave up 4 bases, with 12 bases separating them. CDR3 nucleotides: TGTGCCACCAGCAGAGATCAGGGGTTGCGCTATGGCTACACCTTC. Translating it yields CATSRDQGLRYGYTF.

In the case of this clone: Relative to the germline gene, one junction end is altered; a read error may explain this. This chain uses TRBV6-2 or TRBV6-3 with TRBJ2-1, with 9 bases lining up with TRBD2. The CDR3 has 13 amino acids. Germline CDR1 is MNHEY and CDR2 is SVGEGT. The CDR3 DNA follows: TGTGCCAGCAGTTACTCAACAGCGGGGGGACCAGTCTTC. Its translation: CASSYSTAGGPVF.

The rearrangement joins TRBV5-4 to TRBJ2-7; 10 bases match TRBD1. The CDR3 totals 14 residues. Per the germline V gene, CDR1 is SGHNT and CDR2 is YYREEE (reference sequence). Losses at the gene ends were 0 bases for V and 6 bases for J; bases not matched to a gene: 3. CDR3 DNA: TGTGCCAGCAGCTTGGCCGGGACAGGGGTCGAGCAGTACTTC. This translates into CASSLAGTGVEQYF.

This chain links TRBV5-1 with TRBJ2-6; D remains unclear. V gave up 0 bases and J gave up 4 bases, with 8 bases separating them. CDR1 is SGHRS and CDR2 is YFSETQ in the germline V gene. CDR3 size: 15 residues. The CDR3 region is CASSLAGWGANVLTF. DNA of the CDR3: TGCGCCAGCAGCTTGGCAGGTTGGGGGGCCAACGTCCTGACTTTC.

The chain joins TRBV2 to TRBJ1-5; 11 bases line up with TRBD1. The V and J ends lost 6 bases and 5 bases, in that order; junction bases with no gene match: 6. This CDR3 has 15 residues. Germline V gene data show CDR1 as SNHLY and CDR2 as FYNNEI. The CDR3 region is CASSLRTGGDQPQHF. The CDR3 DNA sequence: TGTGCCAGCAGCCTTAGGACAGGGGGCGATCAGCCCCAGCATTTT.

V and J are TRBV12-3 or TRBV12-4 and TRBJ1-1, with D unresolved. Trimming left V 5 bases short and J 0 bases short, with 7 bases between. The CDR3 is made up of 13 amino acids. CDR3: CASSGLLNTEAFF. CDR3 coding DNA: TGTGCCAGCAGTGGCTTACTGAACACTGAAGCTTTCTTT.

The chain links TRBV3-1 (or the pseudogene TRBV3-2) to TRBJ1-2, with D tentatively TRBD1 (6 bases). CDR1 LGHDT and CDR2 YNNKEL come from the germline V gene (reference sequence). The CDR3 is made up of 14 amino acids. Trimming pared 2 bases from V and 2 bases from J, leaving 9 bases between. This CDR3 is CASSQLQGNYGYTF. The CDR3 DNA reads as TGTGCCAGCAGCCAACTACAGGGAAACTATGGCTACACCTTC.

The J gene is TRBJ2-3, the V gene TRBV5-1; a weak D match, TRBD2 (5 bases). The CDR3 is 16 residues long. V gave up 4 bases and J gave up 0 bases, with 15 bases separating them. The V gene's germline CDR1 is SGHRS and CDR2 YFSETQ. In nucleotides, the CDR3 is TGCGCCAGCAGCGCGGACTCTGCTCGAAGCACAGATACGCAGTATTTT. Protein product: CASSADSARSTDTQYF. Together with reference TRBV5-1 and TRBJ2-3, the CDR3 gives the full variable domain: KAGVTQTPRYLIKTRGQQVTLSCSPISGHRSVSWYQQTPGQGLQFLFEYFSETQRNKGNFPGRFSGRQFSNSRSEMNVSTLELGDSALYLCASSADSARSTDTQYFGPGTRLTVL.

The chain joins TRBV24-1 to TRBJ1-2; 10 bases agree with TRBD1. Germline values: CDR1 KGHDR, CDR2 SFDVKD. V gave up 9 bases and J gave up 3 bases; unmatched junction bases: 0. The CDR3 spans 12 residues. This chain's CDR3 is CATGTGDYGYTF. CDR3 DNA: TGTGCCACCGGGACAGGGGACTATGGCTACACCTTC.

The chain joins TRBV28 to TRBJ1-1; 8 bases line up with TRBD1. Germline CDR1 and CDR2: MDHEN and SYDVKM. J gave up 11 bases and V 10 bases, and 12 bases lay outside the gene matches. This CDR3 has 12 amino acids. This chain's CDR3 is CAIYGQGGTAFF. The CDR3 nucleotides are TGTGCCATCTATGGACAGGGAGGGACGGCTTTCTTT.

The chain combines TRBV7-9 with TRBJ1-3; D possibly corresponds to TRBD1 (5 bases). This CDR3 has 17 amino acids. Germline V CDR1 and CDR2: SEHNR, FQNEAQ (reference sequence). V dropped 1 base and J dropped 1 base, with 14 bases sitting between them. CDR3 in amino acids: CASSLVRAGFSGNTIYF. DNA of the CDR3: TGTGCCAGCAGCTTAGTGAGAGCAGGGTTTTCTGGAAACACCATATATTTT.

The chain uses TRBV7-2 and TRBJ1-1, with D perhaps matching TRBD1 (6 bases). The germline gives CDR1 SGHTA, CDR2 FQGNSA. The CDR3 has 15 amino acids. Deletions cut 2 bases from V and 5 bases from J, with 15 bases between. Here the CDR3 DNA reads TGTGCCAGCAGCTTAAAAGGGGAGGGGGGAACTGAAGCTTTCTTT. This encodes CASSLKGEGGTEAFF.

V is TRBV29-1 and J is TRBJ1-2, with 7 bases aligning to TRBD1. The V gene's germline CDR1 is SQVTM and CDR2 ANQGSEA. The J segment lost 3 bases and the V segment lost 4 bases, leaving 8 bases of the junction unmatched. This CDR3 region has 14 residues. The CDR3 here is CSVGGPTGDYGYTF. For the CDR3, the DNA is TGCAGCGTTGGGGGCCCTACAGGGGACTATGGCTACACCTTC.

The chain combines TRBV4-1 with TRBJ1-6; D gene uncertain. CDR3 length: 15 residues. Germline loops: CDR1 MGHRA, CDR2 YSYEKL. V lost 2 bases to trimming and J lost 9 bases, with 14 bases between them. In DNA form, the CDR3 reads TGCGCCAGCAGCCAATTGTCCAGGTTGGTTTCACCCCTCCACTTT. Protein: CASSQLSRLVSPLHF.

The chain is built from TRBV25-1 and TRBJ1-1, with a possible D match to TRBD1 (6 bases). The V gene's germline CDR1 is MGHDK and CDR2 SYGVNS. The germline V and J ends were trimmed by 8 bases and 1 base, with 11 bases remaining between them. The CDR3 covers 13 residues. The chain's CDR3 is CASSEQGNTEAFF. The CDR3, as DNA: TGTGCCAGCTCAGAACAGGGGAACACTGAAGCTTTCTTT.

V usage is TRBV7-8 and J usage is TRBJ2-2; 9 bases line up with TRBD1. CDR3 size: 15 residues. Germline CDR1 SGHVS, CDR2 FQNEAQ. V was clipped by 5 bases and J by 7 bases; unmatched bases: 8. CDR3 sequence reads: CASSSPGQGDGELFF. The CDR3 DNA follows: TGTGCCAGCAGCAGCCCGGGACAGGGAGACGGGGAGCTGTTTTTT.

The chain links TRBV3-1 (or the pseudogene TRBV3-2) to TRBJ1-2, with 7 bases lining up with TRBD1. CDR1 and CDR2 (germline): LGHDT, YNNKEL (reference sequence). After removal of 0 bases from V and 4 bases from J, the junction contained 8 bases not matched to a gene. The CDR3 is 16 amino acids. The CDR3, as DNA: TGTGCCAGCAGCCAAGAACAGGGGCGAGGACCCTATGGCTACACCTTC. This encodes CASSQEQGRGPYGYTF.

The genes are TRBV4-2 and TRBJ2-1; D perhaps matches TRBD2 (6 bases). The CDR3 covers 17 residues. Germline V lookup: CDR1 LGHNA, CDR2 YNFKEQ. V shed 0 bases and J shed 1 base, with 13 bases lying between them. As DNA, the CDR3 is TGTGCCAGCAGCCAAGAACTCGGGGGAGGTTCCTACAATGAGCAGTTCTTC. Encoded protein: CASSQELGGGSYNEQFF.

This clone has a single count. CDR3 nucleotides: TGTGCCAGCAGCCAGTTAAGCCAGGGCCTAAATTCACCCCTCCACTTT. Residues: CASSQLSQGLNSPLHF. V is TRBV11-2 and J is TRBJ1-6, with a possible D match to TRBD1 (5 bases). V lost 5 bases, J lost 7 bases, and 18 bases lay in between. This CDR3 has 16 amino acids. Germline CDR1 SGHAT, CDR2 FQNNGV.

The rearrangement joins TRBV9 to TRBJ1-1, with D possibly being TRBD1 (6 bases). V shed 4 bases and J shed 8 bases, with 15 bases lying between them. This CDR3 comprises 13 residues. Germline CDR1 reads SGDLS; CDR2 reads YYNGEE. The CDR3 protein is CASSFAPGHEAFF. CDR3 nucleotide sequence: TGTGCCAGCAGCTTCGCCCCGGGACACGAAGCTTTCTTT.

This chain connects TRBV28 to TRBJ1-5; the D gene is possibly TRBD1 (5 bases). The CDR3 loop spans 14 amino acids. CDR1 is MDHEN, CDR2 SYDVKM, per germline. The V gene lost 7 bases and the J gene lost 1 base, with 11 bases spanning the gap. The chain's CDR3 is CASTFRGSNQPQHF. The CDR3, as DNA: TGTGCCAGCACCTTCCGGGGGAGCAATCAGCCCCAGCATTTT.

The chain carries TRBV18 and TRBJ2-5, with D possibly TRBD1 on 6 matching bases. The CDR3 sequence is 16 residues long. V shed 2 bases and J shed 2 bases, with 15 bases lying between them. Looked up from germline, CDR1 is KGHSH and CDR2 is LQKENI. The CDR3: CASSPEGRGIQETQYF. The CDR3 DNA sequence: TGTGCCAGCTCACCAGAGGGAAGGGGGATTCAAGAGACCCAGTACTTC.

CDR3 region: CASHTRDSSYEQYF. The CDR3 DNA follows: TGTGCCAGCCATACCAGGGACAGCTCCTACGAGCAGTACTTC. The chain couples TRBV28 to TRBJ2-7, with 7 bases matching TRBD1. The J segment lost 0 bases and the V segment lost 8 bases, leaving 7 bases of the junction unmatched. Per germline, CDR1 MDHEN and CDR2 SYDVKM. The CDR3 has 14 residues.

The chain links TRBV24-1 to TRBJ2-3, with a possible D match to TRBD1 (5 bases). The CDR3 contains 16 residues. CDR1 KGHDR and CDR2 SFDVKD come from the germline V gene. The V end lost 7 bases, the J end lost 0 bases, and 16 bases lay between the germline ends. CDR3 residues: CATSPQGPPSTDTQYF. In DNA form, the CDR3 reads TGTGCCACCAGCCCTCAGGGTCCTCCTAGCACAGATACGCAGTATTTT.

The chain carries TRBV27 and TRBJ1-1, with D perhaps TRBD1 (5 bases). The V and J ends lost 5 bases and 1 base respectively, with 11 bases between them. The CDR3 contains 14 residues. The germline CDR1 and CDR2 sequences are MNHEY and SMNVEV (reference sequence). CDR3 sequence reads: CASSPKTANTEAFF. For the CDR3, the DNA is TGTGCCAGCAGTCCGAAGACAGCGAACACTGAAGCTTTCTTT.

The CDR3 region has the DNA TGTGCCAGCACTTGGGGAGGGACTTCACCCCTCCACTTT. Translation: CASTWGGTSPLHF. This chain uses TRBV27 with TRBJ1-6, with D perhaps TRBD1 (5 bases). The CDR3 is made up of 13 amino acids. Trimming left V 7 bases short and J 9 bases short, with 13 bases between. Looked up from germline, CDR1 is MNHEY and CDR2 is SMNVEV (reference sequence).

The chain is built from TRBV30 and TRBJ1-4; D may be TRBD1 (5 bases). The V end was cut by 3 bases, the J end by 5 bases, with 13 bases between. Per the germline V gene, CDR1 is GTSNPN and CDR2 is SVGIG (reference sequence). CDR3 length: 14 residues. CDR3 in amino acids: CAWRMGGSNEKLFF. CDR3 bases: TGTGCCTGGAGGATGGGGGGGAGCAATGAAAAACTGTTTTTT.

The J gene is TRBJ1-6, the V gene TRBV5-4; weak D call: TRBD1 (5 bases). Germline lookup yields CDR1 SGHNT and CDR2 YYREEE (reference sequence). V dropped 2 bases and J dropped 9 bases, with 12 bases sitting between them. The CDR3 totals 14 residues. The CDR3 here is CASSLPTGGSPLHF. CDR3 in DNA: TGTGCCAGCAGCTTACCGACGGGGGGTTCACCCCTCCACTTT.

The chain joins TRBV7-8 to TRBJ1-1, with D unclear. The ends were cut back, 4 bases at V and 4 bases at J, with 13 bases in the middle. CDR3 length equals 14 residues. Germline CDR1 reads SGHVS; CDR2 reads FQNEAQ. The DNA for the CDR3 is TGTGCCAGCAGCTCAGGACTCCTGGGCACTGAAGCTTTCTTT. The encoded protein is CASSSGLLGTEAFF.

V gene TRBV5-1 combines with J gene TRBJ2-3; 7 positions match TRBD1. Trimming took 5 bases from V and 0 from J; bases not matched to a gene: 9. The CDR3 runs 16 residues. Germline lookup yields CDR1 SGHRS and CDR2 YFSETQ. CDR3 DNA: TGCGCCAGCAGTAATCCCTACAGGGGCAGCACAGATACGCAGTATTTT. Translation: CASSNPYRGSTDTQYF.

This clone has only one observation. Germline and junction disagree at one end, which may indicate a read error. V and J are TRBV7-2 and TRBJ1-2, with TRBD1 matching over 9 bases. Per germline, CDR1 SGHTA and CDR2 FQGNSA. The CDR3 spans 10 residues. The chain's CDR3 is CASSPDRGIF. CDR3 sequence (DNA): TGTGCCAGCAGCCCGGACAGGGGCATCTTC.